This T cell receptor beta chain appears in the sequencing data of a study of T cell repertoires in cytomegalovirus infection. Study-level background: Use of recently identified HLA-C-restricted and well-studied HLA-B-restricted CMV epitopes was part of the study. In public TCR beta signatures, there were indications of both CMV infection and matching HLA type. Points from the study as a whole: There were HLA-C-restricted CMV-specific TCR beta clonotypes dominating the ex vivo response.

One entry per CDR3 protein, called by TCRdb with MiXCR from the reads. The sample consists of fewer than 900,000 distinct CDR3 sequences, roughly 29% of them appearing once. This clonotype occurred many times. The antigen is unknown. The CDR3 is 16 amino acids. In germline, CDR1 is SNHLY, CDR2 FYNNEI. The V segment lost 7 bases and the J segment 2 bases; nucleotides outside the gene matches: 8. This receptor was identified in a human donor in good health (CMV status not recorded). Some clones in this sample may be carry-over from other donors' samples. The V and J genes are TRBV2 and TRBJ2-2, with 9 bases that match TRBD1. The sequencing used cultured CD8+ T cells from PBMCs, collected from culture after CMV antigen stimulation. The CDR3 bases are TGTGCCAGCACCTGGGACAGGGTATTTAACACCGGGGAGCTGTTTTTT. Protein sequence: CASTWDRVFNTGELFF.